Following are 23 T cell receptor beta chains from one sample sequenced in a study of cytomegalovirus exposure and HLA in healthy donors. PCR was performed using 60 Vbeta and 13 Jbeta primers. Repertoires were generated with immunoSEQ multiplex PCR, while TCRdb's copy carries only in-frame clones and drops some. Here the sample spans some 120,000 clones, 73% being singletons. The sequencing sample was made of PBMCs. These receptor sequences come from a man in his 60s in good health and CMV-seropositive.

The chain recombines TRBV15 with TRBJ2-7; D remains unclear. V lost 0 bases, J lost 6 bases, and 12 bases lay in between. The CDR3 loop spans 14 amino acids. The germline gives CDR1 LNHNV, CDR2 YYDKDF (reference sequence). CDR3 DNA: TGTGCCACCAGCAGAGATTCATACCGGAGCGAGCAGTACTTC. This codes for CATSRDSYRSEQYF.

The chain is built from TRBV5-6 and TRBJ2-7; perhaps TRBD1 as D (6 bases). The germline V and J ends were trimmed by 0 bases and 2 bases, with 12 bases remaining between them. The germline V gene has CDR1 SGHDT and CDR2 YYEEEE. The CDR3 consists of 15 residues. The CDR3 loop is CASSLDIGGPYEQYF. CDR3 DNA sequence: TGTGCCAGCAGCTTGGATATTGGGGGCCCCTACGAGCAGTACTTC.

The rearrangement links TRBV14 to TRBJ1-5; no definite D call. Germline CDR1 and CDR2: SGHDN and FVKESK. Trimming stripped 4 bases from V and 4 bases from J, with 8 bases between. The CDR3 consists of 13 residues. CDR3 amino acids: CASSLAENQPQHF. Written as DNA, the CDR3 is TGTGCCAGCAGCCTCGCGGAGAATCAGCCCCAGCATTTT. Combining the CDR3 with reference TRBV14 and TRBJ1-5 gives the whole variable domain EAGVTQFPSHSVIEKGQTVTLRCDPISGHDNLYWYRRVMGKEIKFLLHFVKESKQDESGMPNNRFLAERTGGTYSTLKVQPAELEDSGVYFCASSLAENQPQHFGDGTRLSIL.

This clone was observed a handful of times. This CDR3 is CATTFSGGRVDYGYTF. CDR3 sequence (DNA): TGTGCCACCACGTTTAGCGGGGGGCGTGTGGACTATGGCTACACCTTC. The J gene is TRBJ1-2, the V gene TRBV15; TRBD1 might be the D (6 bases). V shed 7 bases and J shed 3 bases, with 21 bases lying between them. The CDR3 runs to 16 residues. CDR1 LNHNV and CDR2 YYDKDF come from the germline V gene (reference sequence).

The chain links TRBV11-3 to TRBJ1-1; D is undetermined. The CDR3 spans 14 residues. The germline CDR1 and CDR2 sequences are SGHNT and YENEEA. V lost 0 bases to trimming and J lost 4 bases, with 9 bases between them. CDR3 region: CASSLDGEGTEAFF. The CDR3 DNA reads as TGTGCCAGCAGCTTAGATGGGGAGGGCACTGAAGCTTTCTTT. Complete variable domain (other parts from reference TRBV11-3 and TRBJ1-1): EAGVVQSPRYKIIEKKQPVAFWCNPISGHNTLYWYLQNLGQGPELLIRYENEEAVDDSQLPKDRFSAERLKGVDSTLKIQPAELGDSAVYLCASSLDGEGTEAFFGQGTRLTVV.

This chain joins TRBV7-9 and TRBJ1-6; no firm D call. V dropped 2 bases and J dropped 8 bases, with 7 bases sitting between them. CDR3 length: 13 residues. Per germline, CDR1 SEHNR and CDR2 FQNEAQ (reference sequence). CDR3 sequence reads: CASSLNNYSPLHF. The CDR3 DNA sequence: TGTGCCAGCAGCTTAAATAATTATTCACCCCTCCACTTT.

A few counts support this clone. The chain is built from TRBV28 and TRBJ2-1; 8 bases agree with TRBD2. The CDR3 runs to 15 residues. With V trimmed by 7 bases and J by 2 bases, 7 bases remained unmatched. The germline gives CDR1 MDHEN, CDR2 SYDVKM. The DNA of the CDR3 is TGTGCCAGCATCGAGCGGGGGAGAACCTACAATGAGCAGTTCTTC. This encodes CASIERGRTYNEQFF.

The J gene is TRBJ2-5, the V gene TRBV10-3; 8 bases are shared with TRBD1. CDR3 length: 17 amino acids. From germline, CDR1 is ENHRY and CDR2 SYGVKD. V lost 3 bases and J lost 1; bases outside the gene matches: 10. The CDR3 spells CAISDLSTGGSQETQYF. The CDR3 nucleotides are TGTGCCATCAGTGACCTATCAACAGGGGGATCCCAAGAGACCCAGTACTTC.

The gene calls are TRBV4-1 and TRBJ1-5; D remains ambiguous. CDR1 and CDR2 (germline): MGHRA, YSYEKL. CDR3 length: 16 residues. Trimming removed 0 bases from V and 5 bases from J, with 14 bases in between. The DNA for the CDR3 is TGCGCCAGCAGCCAAGATCAAGAGCGGACGTATCAGCCCCAGCATTTT. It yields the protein CASSQDQERTYQPQHF.

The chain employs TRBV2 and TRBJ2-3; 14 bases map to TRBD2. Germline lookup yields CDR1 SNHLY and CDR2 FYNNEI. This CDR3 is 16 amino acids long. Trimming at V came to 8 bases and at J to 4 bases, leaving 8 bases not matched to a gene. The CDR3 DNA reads TGTGCCAGCTTACCGGGACTAGCGGGGGTTGCAGATACGCAGTATTTT. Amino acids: CASLPGLAGVADTQYF.

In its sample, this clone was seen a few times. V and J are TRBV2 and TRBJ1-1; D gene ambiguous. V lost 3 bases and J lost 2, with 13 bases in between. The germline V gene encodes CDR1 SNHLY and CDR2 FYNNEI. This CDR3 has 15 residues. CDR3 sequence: CASSDGLFRNTEAFF. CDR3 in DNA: TGTGCCAGCAGTGACGGGTTGTTCAGAAACACTGAAGCTTTCTTT.

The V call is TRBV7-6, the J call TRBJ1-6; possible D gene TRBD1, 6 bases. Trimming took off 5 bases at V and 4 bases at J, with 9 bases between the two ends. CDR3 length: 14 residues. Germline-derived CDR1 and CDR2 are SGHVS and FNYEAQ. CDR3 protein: CASSPTGYNSPLHF. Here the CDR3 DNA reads TGTGCCAGCAGCCCAACAGGGTATAATTCACCCCTCCACTTT.

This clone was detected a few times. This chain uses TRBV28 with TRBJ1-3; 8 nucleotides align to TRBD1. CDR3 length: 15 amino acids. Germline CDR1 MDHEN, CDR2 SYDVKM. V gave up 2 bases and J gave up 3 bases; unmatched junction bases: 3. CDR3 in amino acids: CASSLQGAGGNTIYF. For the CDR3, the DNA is TGTGCCAGCAGTTTACAGGGGGCTGGTGGAAACACCATATATTTT.

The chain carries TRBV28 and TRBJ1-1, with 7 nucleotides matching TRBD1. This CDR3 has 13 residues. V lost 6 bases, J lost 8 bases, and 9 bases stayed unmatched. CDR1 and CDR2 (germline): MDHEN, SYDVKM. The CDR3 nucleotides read TGTGCCAGCAGCTCCCCAGGGGGAATCGAAGCTTTCTTT. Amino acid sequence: CASSSPGGIEAFF.

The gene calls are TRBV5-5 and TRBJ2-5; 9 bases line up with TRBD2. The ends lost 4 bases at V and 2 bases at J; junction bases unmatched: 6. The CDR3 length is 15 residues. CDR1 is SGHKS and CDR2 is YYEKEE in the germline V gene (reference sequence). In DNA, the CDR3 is TGTGCCAGCAGCCCCGGAGCGGGGGGTCAAGAGACCCAGTACTTC. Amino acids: CASSPGAGGQETQYF.

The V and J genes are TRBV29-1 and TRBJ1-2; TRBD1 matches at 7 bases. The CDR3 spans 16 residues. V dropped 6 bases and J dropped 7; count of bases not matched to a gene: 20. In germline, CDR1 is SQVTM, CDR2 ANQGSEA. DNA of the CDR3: TGCAGCGTAGACCCTTTCCGGGACAGTGGGGGCTTTGGCTACACCTTC. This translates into CSVDPFRDSGGFGYTF.

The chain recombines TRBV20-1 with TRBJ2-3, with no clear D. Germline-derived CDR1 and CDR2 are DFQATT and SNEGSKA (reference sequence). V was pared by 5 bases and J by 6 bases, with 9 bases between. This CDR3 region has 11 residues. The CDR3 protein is CSALDFDTQYF. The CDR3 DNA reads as TGCAGTGCTCTTGACTTCGATACGCAGTATTTT.

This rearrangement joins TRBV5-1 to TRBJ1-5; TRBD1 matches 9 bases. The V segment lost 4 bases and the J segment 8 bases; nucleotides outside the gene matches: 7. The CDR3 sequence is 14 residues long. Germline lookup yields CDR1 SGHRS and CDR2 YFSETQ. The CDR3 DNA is TGCGCCAGCAGCAACACAGGGGGCCCTGAGCCCCAGCATTTT. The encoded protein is CASSNTGGPEPQHF.

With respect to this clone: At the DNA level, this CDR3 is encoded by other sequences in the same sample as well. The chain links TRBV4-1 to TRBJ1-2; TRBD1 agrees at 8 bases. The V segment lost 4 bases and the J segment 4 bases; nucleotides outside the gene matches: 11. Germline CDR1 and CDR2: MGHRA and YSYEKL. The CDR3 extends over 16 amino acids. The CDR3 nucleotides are TGCGCCAGCAGCCCCGGCCCAGGGGGCGCTGGCTATGGCTACACCTTC. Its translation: CASSPGPGGAGYGYTF.

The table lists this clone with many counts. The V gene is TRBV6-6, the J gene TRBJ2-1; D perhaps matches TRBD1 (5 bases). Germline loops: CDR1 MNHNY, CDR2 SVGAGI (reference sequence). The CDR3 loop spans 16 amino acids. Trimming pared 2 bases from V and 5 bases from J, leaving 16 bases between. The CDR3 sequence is CASSYGASLTNNEQFF. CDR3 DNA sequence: TGTGCCAGCAGTTACGGGGCTAGTTTAACCAACAATGAGCAGTTCTTC.

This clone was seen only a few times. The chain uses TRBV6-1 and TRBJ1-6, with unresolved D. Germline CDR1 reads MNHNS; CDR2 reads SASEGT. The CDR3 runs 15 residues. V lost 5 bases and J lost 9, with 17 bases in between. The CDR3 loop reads CASSIATGVSSPLHF. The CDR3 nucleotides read TGTGCCAGCAGTATAGCCACGGGTGTCAGTTCACCCCTCCACTTT.

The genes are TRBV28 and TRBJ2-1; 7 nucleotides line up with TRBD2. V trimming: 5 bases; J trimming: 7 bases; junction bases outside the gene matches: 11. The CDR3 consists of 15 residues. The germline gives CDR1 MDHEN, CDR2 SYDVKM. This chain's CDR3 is CASSPNRLATNEQFF. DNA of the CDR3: TGTGCCAGCAGTCCCAACCGACTAGCTACAAATGAGCAGTTCTTC.

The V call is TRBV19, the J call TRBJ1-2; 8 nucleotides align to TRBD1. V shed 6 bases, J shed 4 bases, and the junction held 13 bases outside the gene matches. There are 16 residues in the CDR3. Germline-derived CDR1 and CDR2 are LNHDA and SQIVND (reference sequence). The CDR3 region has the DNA TGTGCCAGTAGGAGAACAGGGGGAACATTGCGCTATGGCTACACCTTC. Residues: CASRRTGGTLRYGYTF.